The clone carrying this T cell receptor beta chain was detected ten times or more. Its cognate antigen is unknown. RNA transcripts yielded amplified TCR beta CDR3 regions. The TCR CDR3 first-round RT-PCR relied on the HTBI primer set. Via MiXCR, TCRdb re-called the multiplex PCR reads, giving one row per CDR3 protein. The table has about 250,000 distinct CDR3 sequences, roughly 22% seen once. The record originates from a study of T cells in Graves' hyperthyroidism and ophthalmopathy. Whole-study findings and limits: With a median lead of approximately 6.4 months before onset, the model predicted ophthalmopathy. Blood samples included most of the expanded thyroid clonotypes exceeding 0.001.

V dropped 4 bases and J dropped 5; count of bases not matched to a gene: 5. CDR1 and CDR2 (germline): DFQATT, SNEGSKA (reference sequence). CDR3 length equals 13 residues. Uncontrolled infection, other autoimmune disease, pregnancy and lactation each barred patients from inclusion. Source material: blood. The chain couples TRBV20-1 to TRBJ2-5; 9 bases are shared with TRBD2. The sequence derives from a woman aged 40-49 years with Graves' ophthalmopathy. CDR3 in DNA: TGCAGTGCTATTCACAGCGGGGGGGAGACCCAGTACTTC. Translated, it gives CSAIHSGGETQYF.